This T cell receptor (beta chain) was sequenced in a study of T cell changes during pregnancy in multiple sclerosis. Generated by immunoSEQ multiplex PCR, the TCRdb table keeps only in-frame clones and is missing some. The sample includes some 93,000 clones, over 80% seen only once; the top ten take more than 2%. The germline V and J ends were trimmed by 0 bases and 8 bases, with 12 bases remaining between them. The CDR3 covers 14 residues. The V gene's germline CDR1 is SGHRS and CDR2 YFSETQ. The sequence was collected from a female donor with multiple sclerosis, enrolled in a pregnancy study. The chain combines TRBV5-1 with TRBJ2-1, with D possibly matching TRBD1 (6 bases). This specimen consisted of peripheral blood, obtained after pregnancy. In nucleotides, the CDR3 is TGCGCCAGCAGCTTGGAGGGGGATGCCGATGAGCAGTTCTTC. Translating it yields CASSLEGDADEQFF.